The 30 T cell receptor beta chains reported below all come from one sample, sequenced in a study of shared T cell receptors in the human thymus. Sequencing used immunoSEQ multiplex PCR; TCRdb keeps in-frame clones, though not all of them. The table shows about 540,000 clones, with around 78% occurring only once. These data were likewise used in another study, on human thymus T cells.

Sequences were obtained from thymocytes. All receptors derive from a boy younger than two with a congenital heart defect.

The V gene is TRBV2, the J gene TRBJ2-7, with TRBD1 matching 11 bases. The junction had 3 bases not matched to a gene; V was cut back by 7 bases and J by 1 base. Germline V CDR1 and CDR2: SNHLY, FYNNEI. The CDR3 consists of 14 residues. The CDR3 loop reads CASTGTGGSYEQYF. DNA of the CDR3: TGTGCCAGCACCGGGACAGGGGGTTCCTACGAGCAGTACTTC.

The chain is built from TRBV29-1 and TRBJ2-2, with 9 bases lining up with TRBD2. The CDR3 spans 15 residues. With V trimmed by 3 bases and J by 1 base, 3 bases remained unmatched. Germline-derived CDR1 and CDR2 are SQVTM and ANQGSEA. The CDR3 protein is CSVEASGENTGELFF. The CDR3 DNA follows: TGCAGCGTTGAGGCTAGCGGGGAGAACACCGGGGAGCTGTTTTTT.

The chain is built from TRBV5-4 and TRBJ2-4; TRBD1 aligns across 7 bases. V lost 1 base to trimming and J lost 1 base; unmatched junction nucleotides: 2. Germline assignment: CDR1 SGHNT and CDR2 YYREEE (reference sequence). The CDR3 runs 15 residues. The CDR3 reads CASSLTGVAKNIQYF. DNA for the CDR3: TGTGCCAGCAGCTTGACAGGGGTGGCCAAAAACATTCAGTACTTC.

The V and J genes are TRBV2 and TRBJ1-2; 8 bases match TRBD1. Trimming removed 7 bases from V and 2 bases from J; junction bases left unmatched: 3. This CDR3 is 13 amino acids long. CDR1 is SNHLY, CDR2 FYNNEI, per germline. CDR3 DNA sequence: TGTGCCAGCATGTGGACAGGGAACTATGGCTACACCTTC. This gives the protein CASMWTGNYGYTF. Supplemented by reference TRBV2 and TRBJ1-2, the full variable domain reads EPEVTQTPSHQVTQMGQEVILRCVPISNHLYFYWYRQILGQKVEFLVSFYNNEISEKSEIFDDQFSVERPDGSNFTLKIRSTKLEDSAMYFCASMWTGNYGYTFGSGTRLTVV.

The rearrangement uses TRBV28 and TRBJ2-7; D uncertain. The CDR3 totals 15 residues. In germline, CDR1 is MDHEN, CDR2 SYDVKM. Trimming shortened V by 5 bases and J by 5 bases, and 19 bases separated the two germline ends. CDR3 in DNA: TGTGCCAGCAGTCTTCTCCACCCCCGGCAGGACGAGCAGTACTTC. Translated, it gives CASSLLHPRQDEQYF.

This chain links TRBV21-1 with TRBJ1-1; TRBD1 was called by the table and not checked on the DNA. TRBV21-1 is flagged as a pseudogene. The CDR3 is 15 residues long. This CDR3 reads CASSKGTLKNTEAFF. CDR3 DNA: TGTGCCAGCAGCAAAGGAACATTGAAAAACACTGAAGCTTTCTTT.

The V gene is TRBV7-9, the J gene TRBJ2-2, with no clear D. The length of the CDR3 is 13 residues. The V and J ends lost 5 bases and 4 bases respectively, with 8 bases between them. The germline V gene encodes CDR1 SEHNR and CDR2 FQNEAQ (reference sequence). Written as DNA, the CDR3 is TGTGCCAGCAGCCGCCTTAGCACCGGGGAGCTGTTTTTT. It encodes CASSRLSTGELFF.

V is TRBV27 and J is TRBJ2-3, with 10 bases aligning to TRBD1. The CDR3 runs 16 residues. Per germline, CDR1 MNHEY and CDR2 SMNVEV (reference sequence). The ends lost 6 bases at V and 5 bases at J; junction bases unmatched: 11. In DNA, the CDR3 is TGTGCCAGCAGAATCCGACAGGGGGCCCGATTAGATACGCAGTATTTT. Protein: CASRIRQGARLDTQYF.

The rearrangement uses TRBV4-3 and TRBJ2-1; 8 bases align to TRBD1. Germline CDR1 is LGHNA and CDR2 is YSLEER. With V trimmed by 0 bases and J by 14 bases, 6 bases remained unmatched. CDR3 length: 13 residues. The CDR3 DNA reads TGCGCCAGCAGCCAAGATCCCCAGGGGGCCAAGTTCTTC. Translated, it gives CASSQDPQGAKFF.

The V call is TRBV5-1, the J call TRBJ2-7; the match to TRBD2 covers 7 bases. The CDR3 is made up of 16 amino acids. Germline trimming cut 3 bases from V and 5 bases from J; bases unmatched to any gene: 14. Germline CDR1 reads SGHRS; CDR2 reads YFSETQ. The CDR3 region is CASSSESAGSVHEQYF. CDR3 nucleotide sequence: TGCGCCAGCAGCTCGGAATCAGCGGGATCCGTCCACGAGCAGTACTTC.

The chain uses TRBV15 and TRBJ2-3, with 12 bases that match TRBD2. The CDR3 is made up of 17 amino acids. The germline gives CDR1 LNHNV, CDR2 YYDKDF (reference sequence). Trimming took 5 bases from V and 3 from J; bases not matched to a gene: 9. CDR3 sequence (DNA): TGTGCCACCAGCCCCGGGTCAACTAGCGGGAGGACAGATACGCAGTATTTT. Encoded protein: CATSPGSTSGRTDTQYF. Full variable domain (missing parts from reference TRBV15 and TRBJ2-3): DAMVIQNPRYQVTQFGKPVTLSCSQTLNHNVMYWYQQKSSQAPKLLFHYYDKDFNNEADTPDNFQSRRPNTSFCFLDIRSPGLGDTAMYLCATSPGSTSGRTDTQYFGPGTRLTVL.

The V and J genes are TRBV19 and TRBJ1-2, with D unclear. Germline V gives CDR1 LNHDA, CDR2 SQIVND (reference sequence). The germline V and J ends were trimmed by 8 bases and 8 bases, with 15 bases remaining between them. This CDR3 spans 12 amino acids. CDR3 loop: CASSHRHSGYTF. Written as DNA, the CDR3 is TGTGCCAGTTCCCATCGTCACTCAGGCTACACCTTC.

The V gene is TRBV28, the J gene TRBJ2-3; 9 positions agree with TRBD1. CDR3 length equals 16 residues. Germline loops: CDR1 MDHEN, CDR2 SYDVKM. V gave up 5 bases and J gave up 3 bases; unmatched junction bases: 9. CDR3 protein: CASSPSNRGLTDTQYF. As DNA, the CDR3 is TGTGCCAGCAGTCCCTCGAACAGGGGGCTGACAGATACGCAGTATTTT.

This clone was counted only a few times. The chain recombines TRBV18 with TRBJ2-7; maybe TRBD2 (5 bases). The V and J ends lost 2 bases and 6 bases respectively, with 20 bases between them. CDR3 size: 16 residues. Per germline, CDR1 KGHSH and CDR2 LQKENI. The CDR3 sequence is CASSPGFGSSVGEQYF. CDR3 DNA: TGTGCCAGCTCACCAGGGTTTGGGAGCTCTGTAGGCGAGCAGTACTTC. The full variable domain, rest sourced from reference TRBV18 and TRBJ2-7, is NAGVMQNPRHLVRRRGQEARLRCSPMKGHSHVYWYRQLPEEGLKFMVYLQKENIIDESGMPKERFSAEFPKEGPSILRIQQVVRGDSAAYFCASSPGFGSSVGEQYFGPGTRLTVT.

The rearrangement joins TRBV4-3 to TRBJ2-3; TRBD2 aligns across 8 bases. The length of the CDR3 is 19 residues. The ends lost 1 base at V and 2 bases at J; junction bases unmatched: 14. Germline values: CDR1 LGHNA, CDR2 YSLEER. The CDR3, as DNA: TGCGCCAGCAGCCAAGGGGTCCCCTTAACGGGGGGGGTCACAGATACGCAGTATTTT. It translates to CASSQGVPLTGGVTDTQYF.

The rearrangement joins TRBV27 to TRBJ1-1; maybe TRBD1 (6 bases). With 8 bases removed from V and 1 base from J, the gap between germline ends came to 8 bases. Germline CDR1 MNHEY, CDR2 SMNVEV (reference sequence). CDR3 length: 12 residues. The CDR3 is CASGQPNTEAFF. The CDR3 bases are TGTGCCAGCGGACAGCCGAACACTGAAGCTTTCTTT.

The chain links TRBV7-8 to TRBJ2-7, with TRBD2 identical over 7 bases. This CDR3 has 16 amino acids. In germline, CDR1 is SGHVS, CDR2 FQNEAQ. V shed 3 bases, J shed 1 base, and the junction held 9 bases outside the gene matches. The chain's CDR3 is CASSFYQASGSYEQYF. The CDR3 region has the DNA TGTGCCAGCAGCTTTTATCAGGCTAGCGGTTCCTACGAGCAGTACTTC.

This clone occurred once. The chain carries TRBV5-4 and TRBJ2-3, with 8 bases that match TRBD2. J was trimmed by 5 bases and V by 2 bases; bases with no gene match: 4. This CDR3 comprises 14 residues. CDR1 is SGHNT and CDR2 is YYREEE in the germline V gene (reference sequence). Here the CDR3 DNA reads TGTGCCAGCAGCTTAGCGGGAGCTAGAGATACGCAGTATTTT. Its protein product is CASSLAGARDTQYF.

This sequence joins TRBV30 and TRBJ2-3, with D tentatively TRBD1 (6 bases). Trimming stripped 3 bases from V and 1 base from J, with 17 bases between. Germline values: CDR1 GTSNPN, CDR2 SVGIG (reference sequence). The CDR3 is made up of 16 amino acids. The DNA of the CDR3 is TGTGCCTGGAGGAGGACAGTCTCGCGGGGCACAGATACGCAGTATTTT. Encoded protein: CAWRRTVSRGTDTQYF.

This chain uses TRBV28 with TRBJ2-3; TRBD2 matches at 9 bases. The junction had 9 bases not matched to a gene; V was cut back by 6 bases and J by 2 bases. Germline V gives CDR1 MDHEN, CDR2 SYDVKM. This CDR3 comprises 16 residues. This CDR3 is CASSPPPSGDTDTQYF. In DNA, the CDR3 is TGTGCCAGCAGCCCCCCCCCTAGCGGGGACACAGATACGCAGTATTTT.

This chain connects TRBV6-1 to TRBJ2-7, with 8 bases that match TRBD1. CDR1 is MNHNS and CDR2 is SASEGT in the germline V gene. V shed 4 bases, J shed 0 bases, and the junction held 11 bases outside the gene matches. The CDR3 loop spans 17 amino acids. Here the CDR3 DNA reads TGTGCCAGCAGTGCCCCGACAGGGGCGGTAATCTCCTACGAGCAGTACTTC. Translation gives CASSAPTGAVISYEQYF.

The CDR3 spells CATSRDLAAFQVKTIYF. As DNA, the CDR3 is TGTGCCACCAGCAGAGATTTAGCGGCCTTCCAAGTCAAGACCATATATTTT. The chain is built from TRBV15 and TRBJ1-3; D is uncertain. CDR1 and CDR2 from the germline V gene are LNHNV and YYDKDF (reference sequence). Trimming shortened V by 0 bases and J by 10 bases, and 22 bases separated the two germline ends. The CDR3 has 17 residues.

The chain's CDR3 is CASRLAGGPSLSYEQYF. The CDR3 region has the DNA TGTGCCAGTCGACTAGCGGGAGGGCCCTCCCTCTCCTACGAGCAGTACTTC. The rearrangement joins TRBV27 to TRBJ2-7; 14 bases fit TRBD2. From germline, CDR1 is MNHEY and CDR2 SMNVEV (reference sequence). The CDR3 contains 17 residues. The J segment lost 0 bases and the V segment lost 9 bases, leaving 10 bases of the junction unmatched.

This clone is a singleton in its sample. This chain connects TRBV14 to TRBJ2-7, with D maybe TRBD2 (6 bases). The CDR3 has 16 residues. CDR1 and CDR2 (germline): SGHDN, FVKESK. V was trimmed by 1 base and J by 0 bases, leaving 13 bases between them. CDR3 in DNA: TGTGCCAGCAGCCAAGGTCCAAAGCGGGCCTCCTACGAGCAGTACTTC. Its translation: CASSQGPKRASYEQYF.

The chain employs TRBV29-1 and TRBJ2-7, with 9 bases lining up with TRBD1. This CDR3 region has 14 residues. V gave up 6 bases and J gave up 2 bases; unmatched junction bases: 8. Germline CDR1 and CDR2: SQVTM and ANQGSEA. DNA of the CDR3: TGCAGCGTCGGGCCCGGGACAGGGACCTACGAGCAGTACTTC. Its protein product is CSVGPGTGTYEQYF.

The chain has TRBV20-1 and TRBJ1-2; possible D gene TRBD1, 5 bases. From germline, CDR1 is DFQATT and CDR2 SNEGSKA (reference sequence). The CDR3 is 11 amino acids. V gave up 0 bases and J gave up 12 bases, with 11 bases separating them. CDR3 amino acids: CSAREGQGNTF. The CDR3 nucleotides read TGCAGTGCTAGAGAAGGGCAGGGAAACACCTTC.

The chain is built from TRBV7-6 and TRBJ2-2; weak D call: TRBD1 (6 bases). The CDR3 is 16 amino acids. Germline V gene sequence: CDR1 SGHVS, CDR2 FNYEAQ. The V end lost 5 bases, the J end lost 5 bases, and 18 bases lay between the germline ends. The CDR3 sequence is CASSPNLRGRTGELFF. Here the CDR3 DNA reads TGTGCCAGCAGCCCCAATTTAAGGGGGAGAACCGGGGAGCTGTTTTTT.

The chain uses TRBV19 and TRBJ2-1; 7 nucleotides match TRBD2. The CDR3 covers 17 residues. CDR1 is LNHDA and CDR2 is SQIVND in the germline V gene (reference sequence). The junction had 16 bases not matched to a gene; V was cut back by 5 bases and J by 6 bases. The CDR3 nucleotides read TGTGCCAGTAGTCCGCCGGGGCGGGGGAAGGTGGCCAATGAGCAGTTCTTC. This gives the protein CASSPPGRGKVANEQFF.

The V gene is TRBV19, the J gene TRBJ2-1, with TRBD1 as a possible D gene (5 bases). Trimming removed 5 bases at V and 9 bases at J, with 23 bases between. Germline lookup yields CDR1 LNHDA and CDR2 SQIVND (reference sequence). CDR3 length equals 16 residues. The CDR3 nucleotides read TGTGCCAGTAGTTATGTCAGAAAATTCATTCAGGGTGAGCAGTTCTTC. It yields the protein CASSYVRKFIQGEQFF.

The CDR3 DNA sequence: TGCGCCAGCAGCTTGATCAGCGGGAGGGGTAACAATGAGCAGTTCTTC. Its protein is CASSLISGRGNNEQFF. This chain connects TRBV5-1 to TRBJ2-1; 10 bases agree with TRBD2. Germline V gene data show CDR1 as SGHRS and CDR2 as YFSETQ. V lost 1 base and J lost 5; bases outside the gene matches: 6. This CDR3 spans 16 amino acids. Full variable domain (remainder filled in from reference TRBV5-1 and TRBJ2-1): KAGVTQTPRYLIKTRGQQVTLSCSPISGHRSVSWYQQTPGQGLQFLFEYFSETQRNKGNFPGRFSGRQFSNSRSEMNVSTLELGDSALYLCASSLISGRGNNEQFFGPGTRLTVL.